Each of the 9 T cell receptor beta chains below was sequenced from the same sample in a study of cytomegalovirus exposure and HLA in healthy donors. Only in-frame clones appear in the TCRdb table, and some are missing; sequencing was by immunoSEQ multiplex PCR. Of about 160,000 clones in the sample, just under 90% are singletons; the top ten hold about 9.4%. Sequenced sample: PBMCs. These receptors originate from a woman aged 18-29 years in good health and CMV-seropositive.

The sample holds one count of this clone. The chain combines TRBV15 with TRBJ2-7; unclear D gene. The germline V gene encodes CDR1 LNHNV and CDR2 YYDKDF (reference sequence). The CDR3 covers 15 residues. The V and J ends lost 1 base and 0 bases respectively, with 10 bases between them. CDR3 coding DNA: TGTGCCACCAGCAGAGGACGGGTTCTCTCCTACGAGCAGTACTTC. Protein sequence: CATSRGRVLSYEQYF.

The chain recombines TRBV29-1 with TRBJ1-4, with D perhaps matching TRBD1 (5 bases). Germline CDR1 SQVTM, CDR2 ANQGSEA. This CDR3 is 13 amino acids long. Trimming shortened V by 5 bases and J by 4 bases, and 11 bases separated the two germline ends. CDR3 sequence (DNA): TGCAGCGTTTTGGGACTGAGTAATGAAAAACTGTTTTTT. Encoded protein: CSVLGLSNEKLFF.

V is TRBV4-1 and J is TRBJ2-7, with 9 bases matching TRBD2. The V gene's germline CDR1 is MGHRA and CDR2 YSYEKL. This CDR3 comprises 16 residues. J was trimmed by 7 bases and V by 2 bases; bases with no gene match: 12. The CDR3 loop reads CASSQPPGGLAREQYF. The DNA for the CDR3 is TGCGCCAGCAGCCAACCCCCCGGCGGACTAGCGAGGGAGCAGTACTTC.

The CDR3 nucleotides read TGTGCCAGCACCCTTATAGCGGGGAGCACAGATACGCAGTATTTT. It specifies CASTLIAGSTDTQYF. This chain connects TRBV7-2 to TRBJ2-3, with 8 bases that match TRBD2. This CDR3 has 15 amino acids. The junction had 6 bases not matched to a gene; V was cut back by 7 bases and J by 0 bases. CDR1 is SGHTA and CDR2 is FQGNSA in the germline V gene.

This chain connects TRBV21-1 to TRBJ2-7; TRBD1, the table's D call, lacks a check against the DNA. TRBV21-1 is shown as a pseudogene. The CDR3 length is 13 residues. The CDR3 region is CASLRQGRDEQYF. The CDR3 bases are TGTGCCAGTCTTCGACAGGGGCGAGACGAGCAGTACTTC.

The V and J genes are TRBV19 and TRBJ2-1, with D possibly being TRBD2 (6 bases). Trimming removed 1 base from V and 7 bases from J, with 14 bases in between. CDR3 length: 15 residues. CDR1 is LNHDA and CDR2 is SQIVND in the germline V gene (reference sequence). This CDR3 reads CASSIGLALGNEQFF. The CDR3 DNA reads TGTGCCAGTAGTATAGGCCTAGCGTTGGGGAATGAGCAGTTCTTC.

This chain joins TRBV28 and TRBJ2-7; tentative D call: TRBD2 (6 bases). Germline V lookup: CDR1 MDHEN, CDR2 SYDVKM. V lost 5 bases and J 0 bases, leaving 14 bases between the germline ends. There are 15 residues in the CDR3. CDR3 DNA: TGTGCCAGCAGTCCCCAGCGGGCGAGCTCCTACGAGCAGTACTTC. Translation: CASSPQRASSYEQYF.

The J gene is TRBJ2-6, the V gene TRBV6-4; D is possibly TRBD1 (5 bases). CDR3 length: 15 residues. Germline V gene lookup returns CDR1 MRHNA and CDR2 SNTAGT. Trimming shortened V by 4 bases and J by 0 bases, and 7 bases separated the two germline ends. The CDR3 spells CASSVGASGANVLTF. For the CDR3, the DNA is TGTGCCAGCAGTGTAGGGGCCTCTGGGGCCAACGTCCTGACTTTC.

This chain joins TRBV11-2 and TRBJ2-3; 10 positions agree with TRBD2. The V segment lost 3 bases and the J segment 2 bases; nucleotides outside the gene matches: 5. The CDR3 consists of 16 residues. Germline lookup yields CDR1 SGHAT and CDR2 FQNNGV. The CDR3 is CASSFGLAGDTDTQYF. The CDR3 bases are TGTGCCAGCAGCTTTGGGCTAGCGGGAGACACAGATACGCAGTATTTT.